Following are 9 T cell receptor beta chains from one sample sequenced in a study of T cell repertoires in cytomegalovirus infection. TCRdb ran MiXCR on the reads and lists one entry per CDR3 protein. This sample has more than 250,000 distinct CDR3 sequences; roughly 25% occur once, and the top ten carry about an eighth. The antigens of these receptors remain unknown. This specimen consisted of cultured PBMCs, obtained from culture after CMV antigen stimulation. Every receptor here comes from a human donor in good health (CMV status not recorded). Some clones in this sample may be carry-over from other donors' samples.

This clonotype was recorded many times. The gene calls are TRBV7-2 and TRBJ2-1; 11 nucleotides line up with TRBD2. Germline assignment: CDR1 SGHTA and CDR2 FQGNSA. The CDR3 has 15 residues. J gave up 4 bases and V 5 bases, and 4 bases lay outside the gene matches. CDR3 sequence reads: CASSPTSGAYNEQFF. The CDR3, as DNA: TGTGCCAGCAGCCCGACTAGCGGGGCATACAATGAGCAGTTCTTC.

The V call is TRBV20-1, the J call TRBJ1-1, with TRBD1 matching 7 bases. With V trimmed by 5 bases and J by 3 bases, 9 bases remained unmatched. This CDR3 has 14 residues. Germline V lookup: CDR1 DFQATT, CDR2 SNEGSKA (reference sequence). The CDR3 here is CSAQQGMLYTEAFF. CDR3 nucleotides: TGCAGTGCTCAACAGGGGATGTTGTACACTGAAGCTTTCTTT.

Only one count was recorded for this clonotype. This chain links TRBV28 with TRBJ2-1; 7 bases are shared with TRBD2. The ends lost 4 bases at V and 0 bases at J; junction bases unmatched: 9. The CDR3 is 17 amino acids. In germline, CDR1 is MDHEN, CDR2 SYDVKM. CDR3 DNA sequence: TGTGCCAGCAGTTCTTTAATCCGGGACTACTCCTACAATGAGCAGTTCTTC. Translation: CASSSLIRDYSYNEQFF.

In this sample, this clonotype turned up a few times. The chain links TRBV7-8 to TRBJ2-7, with D perhaps matching TRBD2 (6 bases). The germline V gene has CDR1 SGHVS and CDR2 FQNEAQ. Between the trimmed V and J ends, which lost 5 bases and 1 base, there was a span of 21 bases. This CDR3 contains 17 residues. The CDR3 here is CASSPIYGRDSSYEQYF. The CDR3 DNA follows: TGTGCCAGCAGCCCAATCTACGGGCGGGATTCTTCCTACGAGCAGTACTTC.

This clonotype was seen a handful of times. CDR3 sequence: CASSPGLAGSSYEQYF. In DNA form, the CDR3 reads TGTGCCAGCAGTCCGGGACTAGCGGGAAGCTCCTACGAGCAGTACTTC. The J gene is TRBJ2-7, the V gene TRBV6-8; 13 bases agree with TRBD2. V lost 5 bases, J lost 0 bases, and 4 bases stayed unmatched. The germline CDR1 and CDR2 sequences are MNHGY and SAAAGT. The CDR3 spans 16 residues.

The rearrangement uses TRBV19 and TRBJ2-4; 8 positions match TRBD1. Germline V lookup: CDR1 LNHDA, CDR2 SQIVND (reference sequence). The length of the CDR3 is 15 residues. J was trimmed by 0 bases and V by 2 bases; bases with no gene match: 0. The chain's CDR3 is CASSITGGAKNIQYF. The CDR3 nucleotides are TGTGCCAGTAGTATAACAGGGGGAGCCAAAAACATTCAGTACTTC.

The genes are TRBV7-4 and TRBJ2-5; the match to TRBD2 covers 9 bases. The germline V gene has CDR1 SGHVT and CDR2 SQSDAQ. The CDR3 has 15 residues. V lost 3 bases and J lost 5; bases outside the gene matches: 7. CDR3 region: CASSLGSGSRETQYF. In DNA form, the CDR3 reads TGTGCCAGCAGCTTGGGTAGCGGGAGTCGGGAGACCCAGTACTTC.

The chain employs TRBV7-9 and TRBJ2-5; the D gene is possibly TRBD1 (5 bases). CDR3 length: 13 amino acids. From germline, CDR1 is SEHNR and CDR2 FQNEAQ (reference sequence). Trimming left V 5 bases short and J 0 bases short, with 7 bases between. The DNA for the CDR3 is TGTGCCAGCAGCCTCAGGGACCAAGAGACCCAGTACTTC. Its protein is CASSLRDQETQYF.

The V and J genes are TRBV27 and TRBJ1-5; 7 bases are shared with TRBD1. The CDR3 runs to 17 residues. Germline values: CDR1 MNHEY, CDR2 SMNVEV (reference sequence). The trim removed 1 base at V and 2 bases at J, leaving 8 bases unmatched. In DNA form, the CDR3 reads TGTGCCAGCAGTTTATTGGCCCAAGACAGGGGCAATCAGCCCCAGCATTTT. This encodes CASSLLAQDRGNQPQHF.